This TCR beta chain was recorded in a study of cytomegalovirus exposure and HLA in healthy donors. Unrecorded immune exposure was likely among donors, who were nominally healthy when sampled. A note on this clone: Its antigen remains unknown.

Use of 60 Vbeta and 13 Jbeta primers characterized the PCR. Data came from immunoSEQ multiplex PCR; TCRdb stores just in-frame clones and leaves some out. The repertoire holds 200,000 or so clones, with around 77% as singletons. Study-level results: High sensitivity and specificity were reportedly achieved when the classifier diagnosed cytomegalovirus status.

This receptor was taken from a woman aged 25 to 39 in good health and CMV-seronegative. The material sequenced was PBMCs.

The CDR3 sequence is CASRPGTGGDSPLHF. CDR3 DNA: TGCGCCAGCAGACCCGGGACAGGGGGCGATTCACCCCTCCACTTT. The chain carries TRBV5-1 and TRBJ1-6; 12 bases fit TRBD1. The germline V gene has CDR1 SGHRS and CDR2 YFSETQ. The junction had 5 bases not matched to a gene; V was cut back by 5 bases and J by 8 bases. This CDR3 has 15 amino acids.